The source of this T cell receptor beta chain is a study of blood T cell repertoires in COVID-19. Overall study context: In each case, the material was cDNA or gDNA derived from T cells, B-cell-depleted T cells, or PBMCs.

Sequenced by immunoSEQ multiplex PCR; TCRdb stores in-frame clones only, minus some. The sample holds 180,000 or so clones, more than 80% seen once. In germline, CDR1 is LGHDT, CDR2 YNNKEL (reference sequence). Trimming took 3 bases from V and 1 from J; bases not matched to a gene: 1. This CDR3 comprises 14 residues. The specimen was peripheral blood. This rearrangement joins TRBV3-1 (or the pseudogene TRBV3-2) to TRBJ2-3; 7 bases agree with TRBD2. The source is a woman aged 40-49 years with COVID-19, enrolled during active disease. The CDR3 DNA reads TGTGCCAGCAGCCACAGCGGGGGCACAGATACGCAGTATTTT. Encoded protein: CASSHSGGTDTQYF.